Following are 7 T cell receptor beta chains from one sample sequenced in a study of blood T cell repertoires in COVID-19. The assay was immunoSEQ multiplex PCR, and TCRdb's table has in-frame clones only and misses some. The sample contains nearly 90,000 clones, around 88% of which appear only once. Sequencing was performed on peripheral blood. These receptor sequences come from a man between 60 and 75 years old with acute or convalescent COVID-19.

This chain joins TRBV7-8 and TRBJ2-2; D is undetermined. The CDR3 extends over 14 amino acids. Trimming pared 3 bases from V and 9 bases from J, leaving 14 bases between. Germline values: CDR1 SGHVS, CDR2 FQNEAQ. The chain's CDR3 is CASSFSITSRELFF. The CDR3 bases are TGTGCCAGCAGCTTCTCTATTACGTCCCGGGAGCTGTTTTTT. The whole variable domain, filled in from reference TRBV7-8 and TRBJ2-2, reads GAGVSQSPRYKVAKRGQDVALRCDPISGHVSLFWYQQALGQGPEFLTYFQNEAQLDKSGLPSDRFFAERPEGSVSTLKIQRTQQEDSAVYLCASSFSITSRELFFGEGSRLTVL.

The rearrangement uses TRBV6-6 and TRBJ1-5; perhaps TRBD1 as D (6 bases). Germline values: CDR1 MNHNY, CDR2 SVGAGI (reference sequence). This CDR3 region has 15 residues. The V and J ends lost 2 bases and 6 bases respectively, with 14 bases between them. CDR3 in DNA: TGTGCCAGCAGTTACCAACCTGGGGGCGGTCAGCCCCAGCATTTT. Amino acid sequence: CASSYQPGGGQPQHF.

The chain couples TRBV6-5 to TRBJ1-1, with a possible D match to TRBD1 (6 bases). Germline loops: CDR1 MNHEY, CDR2 SVGAGI. CDR3 length equals 14 residues. V lost 2 bases and J lost 2, with 9 bases in between. Written as DNA, the CDR3 is TGTGCCAGCAGTTACGACAGGATCAACACTGAAGCTTTCTTT. Protein product: CASSYDRINTEAFF.

The chain couples TRBV5-1 to TRBJ1-6; D remains ambiguous. CDR3 length: 16 amino acids. In germline, CDR1 is SGHRS, CDR2 YFSETQ. The ends were cut back, 6 bases at V and 7 bases at J, with 20 bases in the middle. In nucleotides, the CDR3 is TGCGCCAGCACCCCCGGAGGGTTAGGGTCCAATTCACCCCTCCACTTT. Protein: CASTPGGLGSNSPLHF.

This chain joins TRBV12-3 or TRBV12-4 and TRBJ1-2; the D gene is possibly TRBD1 (6 bases). V was cut by 10 bases and J by 8 bases, with 14 bases left in between. The CDR3 consists of 11 residues. The CDR3 spells CATTRGYGYTF. In DNA, the CDR3 is TGTGCCACCACGAGGGGGTACGGCTACACCTTC.

This chain uses TRBV24-1 with TRBJ2-3; a possible D gene is TRBD2 (6 bases). V was shortened by 3 bases and J by 12 bases, with 12 bases between the two germline ends. The CDR3 spans 12 residues. CDR1 and CDR2 (germline): KGHDR, SFDVKD. CDR3 DNA: TGTGCCACCAGTGATGGAGGGTTTTTTCAGTATTTT. Protein sequence: CATSDGGFFQYF.

The rearrangement joins TRBV7-9 to TRBJ2-7; D is uncertain. V was shortened by 5 bases and J by 0 bases, with 5 bases between the two germline ends. Germline V gene data show CDR1 as SEHNR and CDR2 as FQNEAQ (reference sequence). The CDR3 extends over 12 amino acids. The CDR3 protein is CASSLSSYEQYF. DNA for the CDR3: TGTGCCAGCAGCCTCAGCTCCTACGAGCAGTACTTC.